These 32 T cell receptor beta chains were sequenced from one sample in a study of blood T cell repertoires in COVID-19. The data were produced by immunoSEQ multiplex PCR, yet TCRdb's version contains in-frame clones alone and is incomplete. Altogether under 150,000 clones are present, more than 70% being singletons, with the ten largest covering roughly 2%. Sequencing was performed on peripheral blood. These receptors all come from a human donor in a cohort sampled during active COVID-19.

V gene TRBV6-2 or TRBV6-3 combines with J gene TRBJ2-2, with 8 bases that match TRBD1. This CDR3 region has 15 residues. J lost 4 bases, V lost 5 bases, and 6 bases had no gene match. CDR1 and CDR2 from the germline V gene are MNHEY and SVGEGT. CDR3 in amino acids: CASSLRGLGTGELFF. CDR3 nucleotides: TGTGCCAGCAGTCTCAGGGGGCTGGGCACCGGGGAGCTGTTTTTT.

The CDR3 reads CASRGGGQGAGELFF. DNA of the CDR3: TGTGCCAGCAGAGGAGGGGGACAGGGGGCTGGGGAGCTGTTTTTT. V is TRBV28 and J is TRBJ2-2, with TRBD1 identical over 12 bases. V was pared by 6 bases and J by 8 bases, with 7 bases of the junction left unmatched. This CDR3 comprises 15 residues. Germline V lookup: CDR1 MDHEN, CDR2 SYDVKM.

This clone was seen just once. The chain links TRBV6-2 or TRBV6-3 to TRBJ2-1, with 9 nucleotides matching TRBD2. CDR3 length equals 13 residues. V dropped 4 bases and J dropped 9; count of bases not matched to a gene: 4. Germline V gene sequence: CDR1 MNHEY, CDR2 SVGEGT. CDR3 DNA sequence: TGTGCCAGCAGTTCGGGACTAGCTTTTGAGCAGTTCTTC. Its translation: CASSSGLAFEQFF.

The chain joins TRBV21-1 to TRBJ2-6; the D segment call TRBD2 is taken from the table without a DNA check. TRBV21-1 is reported as a pseudogene. This CDR3 has 17 amino acids. In DNA form, the CDR3 reads TGTGCCAGCAGCAAAACTTGTATAGTCTCTGGGGCCAACGTCCTGACTTTC. Amino acids: CASSKTCIVSGANVLTF.

V and J are TRBV4-3 and TRBJ2-2; maybe TRBD2 (5 bases). Trimming pared 6 bases from V and 4 bases from J, leaving 18 bases between. This CDR3 region has 16 residues. Germline values: CDR1 LGHNA, CDR2 YSLEER. CDR3 sequence (DNA): TGCGCCAGCAGACCCAGGAGCGGCGAGCCCACCGGGGAGCTGTTTTTT. Translating gives CASRPRSGEPTGELFF.

This clone was seen only a few times. The J gene is TRBJ2-5, the V gene TRBV18; TRBD2 agrees at 10 bases. V lost 1 base to trimming and J lost 1 base; unmatched junction nucleotides: 3. The CDR3 has 16 residues. Germline CDR1 reads KGHSH; CDR2 reads LQKENI. The DNA for the CDR3 is TGTGCCAGCTCACCACTGGGACTAGCGATCCAAGAGACCCAGTACTTC. It specifies CASSPLGLAIQETQYF.

The CDR3, as DNA: TGTGCCTGGAGGATGTGGGGGCGAAGCACAGATACGCAGTATTTT. Translating gives CAWRMWGRSTDTQYF. The rearrangement links TRBV30 to TRBJ2-3; tentative D call: TRBD1 (6 bases). V was pared by 3 bases and J by 0 bases, with 13 bases between. The length of the CDR3 is 15 residues. Germline V gene sequence: CDR1 GTSNPN, CDR2 SVGIG (reference sequence).

The J gene is TRBJ1-2, the V gene TRBV28, with D possibly being TRBD1 (6 bases). Trimming left V 5 bases short and J 4 bases short, with 11 bases between. This CDR3 is built from 13 residues. The V gene's germline CDR1 is MDHEN and CDR2 SYDVKM. The CDR3 DNA is TGTGCCAGCAGTGCCGGACAGTTCTATGGCTACACCTTC. Protein: CASSAGQFYGYTF.

The chain is built from TRBV28 and TRBJ1-4, with D uncertain. Trimming cost V 3 bases and J 8 bases, with 16 bases left between them. This CDR3 contains 15 residues. Germline lookup yields CDR1 MDHEN and CDR2 SYDVKM. CDR3 amino acids: CASSFSPGSREKLFF. The CDR3 DNA follows: TGTGCCAGCAGTTTTTCGCCAGGAAGTAGGGAAAAACTGTTTTTT. Supplemented by reference TRBV28 and TRBJ1-4, the full variable domain reads DVKVTQSSRYLVKRTGEKVFLECVQDMDHENMFWYRQDPGLGLRLIYFSYDVKMKEKGDIPEGYSVSREKKERFSLILESASTNQTSMYLCASSFSPGSREKLFFGSGTQLSVL.

V usage is TRBV30 and J usage is TRBJ1-4, with TRBD1 matching over 9 bases. J was trimmed by 0 bases and V by 3 bases; bases with no gene match: 5. This CDR3 spans 16 amino acids. Germline loops: CDR1 GTSNPN, CDR2 SVGIG (reference sequence). The CDR3 here is CAWRGDRVPTNEKLFF. The CDR3 DNA follows: TGTGCCTGGAGGGGGGACAGGGTCCCAACTAATGAAAAACTGTTTTTT.

CDR3 amino acids: CASSQDQGNTEAFF. In DNA, the CDR3 is TGTGCCAGCAGCCAAGATCAGGGGAACACTGAAGCTTTCTTT. This chain connects TRBV3-1 (or the pseudogene TRBV3-2) to TRBJ1-1; maybe TRBD1 (5 bases). The CDR3 has 14 amino acids. V was shortened by 0 bases and J by 1 base, with 6 bases between the two germline ends. Per germline, CDR1 LGHDT and CDR2 YNNKEL (reference sequence).

The J gene is TRBJ1-5, the V gene TRBV9; a weak D match, TRBD1 (6 bases). CDR1 is SGDLS, CDR2 YYNGEE, per germline. Trimming took off 0 bases at V and 9 bases at J, with 16 bases between the two ends. This CDR3 comprises 15 residues. CDR3 nucleotides: TGTGCCAGCAGCGTAGCGGGGGGGGCAGGCCTGCCCCAGCATTTT. This encodes CASSVAGGAGLPQHF.

This sequence joins TRBV27 and TRBJ2-5, with D possibly TRBD1 on 5 matching bases. CDR1 and CDR2 (germline): MNHEY, SMNVEV (reference sequence). Trimming cost V 8 bases and J 3 bases, with 13 bases left between them. This CDR3 contains 13 residues. The CDR3 spells CASRRTGKETQYF. CDR3 sequence (DNA): TGTGCCAGCCGAAGAACAGGAAAAGAGACCCAGTACTTC.

This clone has only a few counts. This chain joins TRBV7-3 and TRBJ1-6, with D unresolved. Germline V gene lookup returns CDR1 SGHTA and CDR2 FQGTGA. V was pared by 4 bases and J by 10 bases, with 14 bases between. The CDR3 is 14 amino acids. CDR3 coding DNA: TGTGCCAGCAGCTCGGGGAGCTTTGGGTCACCCCTCCACTTT. Translating gives CASSSGSFGSPLHF.

The chain couples TRBV9 to TRBJ1-2; D is perhaps TRBD1 (6 bases). Germline loops: CDR1 SGDLS, CDR2 YYNGEE. V lost 2 bases to trimming and J lost 8 bases, with 19 bases between them. CDR3 length: 15 residues. The CDR3 coding sequence is TGTGCCAGCAGCGTCGATTTAACATGGACAGCAGGCTACACCTTC. Translated: CASSVDLTWTAGYTF.

The genes are TRBV28 and TRBJ1-1; TRBD1 is a possible D gene (5 bases). V lost 6 bases to trimming and J lost 2 bases, with 16 bases between them. Germline loops: CDR1 MDHEN, CDR2 SYDVKM. The CDR3 runs 15 residues. The CDR3 bases are TGTGCCAGCAGACATTGGCGGGACGGTAACACTGAAGCTTTCTTT. This sequence encodes CASRHWRDGNTEAFF.

This clone occurred once. In DNA form, the CDR3 reads TGCGCCAGCAGTGAGTCGGGGCAGCGTGAGCAGTTCTTC. Its translation is CASSESGQREQFF. The genes are TRBV10-1 and TRBJ2-1, with a weak D call TRBD1 (5 bases). V gave up 0 bases and J gave up 9 bases, with 9 bases separating them. Germline CDR1 reads WNHNN; CDR2 reads SYGVQD (reference sequence). CDR3 length equals 13 residues.

The gene calls are TRBV7-9 and TRBJ2-1, with D tentatively TRBD2 (6 bases). This CDR3 spans 16 amino acids. Germline V gene data show CDR1 as SEHNR and CDR2 as FQNEAQ (reference sequence). With 7 bases removed from V and 1 base from J, the gap between germline ends came to 17 bases. In nucleotides, the CDR3 is TGTGCCAGCAACAACGTCCCGGGGACTTCCTACAATGAGCAGTTCTTC. Amino acid sequence: CASNNVPGTSYNEQFF.

CDR3 DNA sequence: TGTGCCAGCAGCTTGATGCGACAGGGGAGCGAAAAACTGTTTTTT. This codes for CASSLMRQGSEKLFF. The V gene is TRBV5-6, the J gene TRBJ1-4; 8 bases align to TRBD1. V lost 1 base, J lost 8 bases, and 7 bases stayed unmatched. This CDR3 is built from 15 residues. Germline assignment: CDR1 SGHDT and CDR2 YYEEEE.

V is TRBV4-3 and J is TRBJ1-1; 7 bases map to TRBD1. Per germline, CDR1 LGHNA and CDR2 YSLEER. V dropped 2 bases and J dropped 5; count of bases not matched to a gene: 8. The CDR3 loop spans 15 amino acids. The CDR3 nucleotides are TGCGCCAGCAGCCAATCCGGGACAGTAGGTACTGAAGCTTTCTTT. This codes for CASSQSGTVGTEAFF.

The chain employs TRBV12-5 and TRBJ2-3; a weak D match, TRBD1 (6 bases). This CDR3 comprises 14 residues. V dropped 7 bases and J dropped 2 bases, with 13 bases sitting between them. From germline, CDR1 is LGHNT and CDR2 FRNRAP. The CDR3 region is CASAWGQVTDTQYF. The CDR3 nucleotides read TGTGCTAGTGCCTGGGGACAAGTCACAGATACGCAGTATTTT.

J is TRBJ2-1 and V is TRBV9; the match to TRBD2 covers 12 bases. The V and J ends lost 0 bases and 1 base, in that order; junction bases with no gene match: 2. Per germline, CDR1 SGDLS and CDR2 YYNGEE. This CDR3 comprises 17 residues. CDR3 protein: CASSVGTSGRSYNEQFF. The CDR3 DNA reads TGTGCCAGCAGCGTAGGAACTAGCGGGAGGTCCTACAATGAGCAGTTCTTC.

The chain couples TRBV10-3 to TRBJ2-2; 7 bases align to TRBD1. V lost 3 bases, J lost 8 bases, and 12 bases stayed unmatched. The CDR3 totals 16 residues. From germline, CDR1 is ENHRY and CDR2 SYGVKD. The CDR3 region is CAISESRDSSPGELFF. Written as DNA, the CDR3 is TGTGCCATCAGTGAATCCCGGGACAGCTCTCCGGGGGAGCTGTTTTTT.

This sequence joins TRBV29-1 and TRBJ1-1; D ambiguous. V lost 7 bases, J lost 7 bases, and 28 bases lay in between. CDR3 length equals 16 residues. The V gene's germline CDR1 is SQVTM and CDR2 ANQGSEA. The CDR3: CSATGGSGESWIEAFF. Written as DNA, the CDR3 is TGCAGCGCCACGGGTGGGTCCGGAGAAAGTTGGATTGAAGCTTTCTTT.

The rearrangement links TRBV12-3 or TRBV12-4 to TRBJ1-2; no clear D. The CDR3 runs to 13 residues. The ends were cut back, 6 bases at V and 5 bases at J, with 13 bases in the middle. CDR3 in DNA: TGTGCCAGCAGCCGATCGCCCCGGTATGGCTACACCTTC. Protein product: CASSRSPRYGYTF.

This sequence joins TRBV10-3 and TRBJ1-4, with TRBD1 as a possible D gene (6 bases). The CDR3 runs 14 residues. Deletions cut 0 bases from V and 7 bases from J, with 9 bases between. From germline, CDR1 is ENHRY and CDR2 SYGVKD. Written as DNA, the CDR3 is TGTGCCATCAGTGAGTCGACGGACAGTGAAAAACTGTTTTTT. Translating it yields CAISESTDSEKLFF.

The chain carries TRBV21-1 and TRBJ1-5; TRBD1 is the table's D call and was not checked against the DNA. TRBV21-1 represents a pseudogene. This CDR3 is built from 17 residues. CDR3 sequence (DNA): TGTGCCAGCAACGAACACAGGGGAACCTTTAGCAATCAGCCCCAGCATTTT. As protein: CASNEHRGTFSNQPQHF.

This clone occurred a few times. This chain links TRBV7-9 with TRBJ1-6; 9 positions match TRBD1. CDR1 and CDR2 from the germline V gene are SEHNR and FQNEAQ (reference sequence). The ends lost 4 bases at V and 8 bases at J; junction bases unmatched: 6. The CDR3 spans 15 residues. This CDR3 reads CASSWGQGEDSPLHF. CDR3 nucleotides: TGTGCCAGCAGCTGGGGACAGGGAGAGGATTCACCCCTCCACTTT.

The table lists this clone with a count of one. V is TRBV7-2 and J is TRBJ2-7; D may be TRBD1 (6 bases). Trimming pared 2 bases from V and 1 base from J, leaving 12 bases between. This CDR3 spans 15 amino acids. CDR1 is SGHTA, CDR2 FQGNSA, per germline. This chain's CDR3 is CASSLWAGASYEQYF. CDR3 bases: TGTGCCAGCAGCTTATGGGCAGGGGCTTCCTACGAGCAGTACTTC.

This chain links TRBV7-2 with TRBJ2-1; possibly TRBD2 for D (7 bases). CDR3 length: 17 residues. In germline, CDR1 is SGHTA, CDR2 FQGNSA. The germline V and J ends were trimmed by 2 bases and 0 bases, with 14 bases remaining between them. Written as DNA, the CDR3 is TGTGCCAGCAGCTTAACACCCGGGGGGCGCTCCTACAATGAGCAGTTCTTC. It specifies CASSLTPGGRSYNEQFF.

In its sample, this clone was seen once. The rearrangement uses TRBV11-2 and TRBJ2-3, with 7 bases aligning to TRBD2. Germline V lookup: CDR1 SGHAT, CDR2 FQNNGV. Trimming removed 7 bases from V and 2 bases from J; junction bases left unmatched: 6. The CDR3 totals 14 residues. CDR3 protein: CASNIAGLTDTQYF. CDR3 in DNA: TGTGCCAGCAATATAGCGGGCCTCACAGATACGCAGTATTTT. The entire variable domain, with the rest obtained from reference TRBV11-2 and TRBJ2-3, is as follows: EAGVAQSPRYKIIEKRQSVAFWCNPISGHATLYWYQQILGQGPKLLIQFQNNGVVDDSQLPKDRFSAERLKGVDSTLKIQPAKLEDSAVYLCASNIAGLTDTQYFGPGTRLTVL.

The V call is TRBV7-9, the J call TRBJ1-1, with D hard to call. The CDR3 contains 15 residues. The V end lost 4 bases, the J end lost 1 base, and 13 bases lay between the germline ends. The V gene's germline CDR1 is SEHNR and CDR2 FQNEAQ (reference sequence). The CDR3 DNA is TGTGCCAGCAGCTGGGCACCGGGAAAGAACACTGAAGCTTTCTTT. Translation gives CASSWAPGKNTEAFF.